This entry concerns a single T cell receptor (beta chain). Its antigen is not known. These data originate in a study of T cells expressing NK-cell markers. TCRdb reprocessed the 5' RACE reads and stores each CDR3 protein as one record, lacking DNA. Here the sample table reports 440,000 or so distinct CDR3 sequences. The CDR3 length is 15 residues. CDR1 is DFQATT, CDR2 SNEGSKA, per germline (reference sequence). Study-wide results and limits: For six donors, the dominant NKG2C+ clonotypes made up 1.0-7.0% of their CD8+ T cells.

This chain connects TRBV20-1 to TRBJ2-2; TCRdb names TRBD1, which stays unverified in the absence of DNA. This receptor was taken from a woman aged 18-70 years in good health. The sequencing sample was made of blood T cells: a sorted CD56 or NKG2C T cell subset, CD4+ or CD8+ T cells, or bulk PBMC T cells (not recorded which). The CDR3: CSAGIGDKGTGELFF.